This T cell receptor beta chain stems from a study of T cells in Graves' hyperthyroidism and ophthalmopathy. RNA transcripts served as the template for amplifying TCR beta CDR3 regions. The TCR CDR3 first-round RT-PCR relied on the HTBI primer set. Using its own MiXCR run on the multiplex PCR reads, TCRdb lists one record per CDR3 protein. The sample yields approximately 410,000 distinct CDR3 sequences, roughly an eighth seen once. Trimming removed 5 bases from V and 3 bases from J, with 20 bases in between. Germline V gives CDR1 DFQATT, CDR2 SNEGSKA (reference sequence). This CDR3 is built from 15 residues. As for this clonotype: Its antigen is not identified.

Study-level results: Blood also carried most thyroid clonotypes expanded above 0.001.

Among the patients, aged 18 to 65, hyperthyroidism was newly diagnosed and had lasted under 2 months. The diagnoses drew upon clinical symptoms, serum thyroxine and TRAb, thyroid ultrasound and orbital computed tomography. Fresh 10 ml peripheral blood yielded PBMCs. Sequenced material: blood. The receptor was isolated from a woman under 30 with Graves' hyperthyroidism. The chain has TRBV20-1 and TRBJ2-7; maybe TRBD2 (6 bases). DNA for the CDR3: TGCAGTGCTCCCCCGGGGGAATTAACGAACTACGAGCAGTACTTC. Translating gives CSAPPGELTNYEQYF.